The clone carrying this T cell receptor beta chain was recorded a few times. Its antigen is currently unknown. The junction departs from germline at one end; a sequencing error may be responsible. PCR used 60 Vbeta primers and 13 Jbeta primers. Method: immunoSEQ multiplex PCR; TCRdb's copy keeps in-frame clones and lacks some. The sample carries around 130,000 clones, about 82% recorded once. This entry is derived from a study of cytomegalovirus exposure and HLA in healthy donors. Study-wide results and limits: Productive status was seen about 90% or about 30% of the time for most TCR beta V segments in an earlier analysis. In a later analysis, compared with equally common non-associated chains, HLA-associated beta chains were more expanded.

CDR3 length equals 12 residues. The germline V gene encodes CDR1 SEHNR and CDR2 FQNEAQ (reference sequence). This receptor was identified in a man younger than 45 in good health and CMV-seronegative. The sequenced material came from PBMCs. The chain carries TRBV7-9 and TRBJ2-4, with 8 positions matching TRBD1. This chain's CDR3 is CSSSQGAHIQYF. CDR3 DNA: TGTTCCAGCAGCCAGGGGGCGCACATTCAGTACTTC.